A single sample is the source of the 29 T cell receptor beta chains below, sequenced in a study of Ad26.COV2.S vaccination and SARS-CoV-2 variants. Method: immunoSEQ multiplex PCR; TCRdb's copy keeps in-frame clones and lacks some. The sample has just over 350,000 clones; around 83% are singletons. Sample treatment: 19 received Ad26.COV2.S at low or high dose, single or two shots; about 5 received placebo; per-sample allocation not given. Day 63 following the first vaccine or placebo injection was when the samples were taken. The source was peripheral blood, collected in a trial of Ad26.COV2.S vaccine versus placebo. These receptors came from a person between 18 and 59 years old who received the Ad26.COV2.S COVID-19 vaccine or a placebo.

This clone was found a few times. This chain joins TRBV18 and TRBJ2-3; D gene uncertain. The CDR3 is 14 amino acids. V lost 0 bases and J 1 base, leaving 5 bases between the germline ends. Germline lookup yields CDR1 KGHSH and CDR2 LQKENI. The CDR3, as DNA: TGTGCCAGCTCACCACCGGCAGGCACAGATACGCAGTATTTT. It specifies CASSPPAGTDTQYF.

This clone has just one count. This chain uses TRBV9 with TRBJ1-2; D remains unclear. There are 16 residues in the CDR3. V dropped 10 bases and J dropped 2 bases, with 24 bases sitting between them. CDR1 is SGDLS and CDR2 is YYNGEE in the germline V gene. The CDR3 bases are TGTGCCTCCTGTCCGTGTAGACCGATGGGCAACTATGGCTACACCTTC. This gives the protein CASCPCRPMGNYGYTF.

The chain uses TRBV19 and TRBJ2-4; no clear D gene. This CDR3 region has 15 residues. The germline V gene encodes CDR1 LNHDA and CDR2 SQIVND (reference sequence). V lost 3 bases and J lost 3, with 12 bases in between. The CDR3 DNA is TGTGCCAGTAGTATGCTGGCTTTGGACAAAAACATTCAGTACTTC. This sequence encodes CASSMLALDKNIQYF.

The gene calls are TRBV21-1 and TRBJ1-5. TRBV21-1 represents a pseudogene. CDR3 length equals 17 residues. CDR3 loop: CASSPRGRGASNQPQHF. In nucleotides, the CDR3 is TGTGCCAGCAGCCCCCGGGGTCGGGGGGCTTCCAATCAGCCCCAGCATTTT.

This clone was counted once. The V and J genes are TRBV28 and TRBJ2-1, with 8 bases lining up with TRBD2. Trimming cost V 3 bases and J 10 bases; bases outside gene matches: 8. The CDR3 has 14 residues. CDR1 MDHEN and CDR2 SYDVKM come from the germline V gene. In DNA, the CDR3 is TGTGCCAGCAGTTTGAACGGGGGGGCCAGGGAGCAGTTCTTC. Translation: CASSLNGGAREQFF.

The J gene is TRBJ2-2, the V gene TRBV18; the D gene is possibly TRBD1 (6 bases). The germline CDR1 and CDR2 sequences are KGHSH and LQKENI. V was pared by 5 bases and J by 0 bases, with 10 bases between. The CDR3 runs 15 residues. The CDR3 bases are TGTGCCAGCTCAGGACAGCAGGCGAACACCGGGGAGCTGTTTTTT. It encodes CASSGQQANTGELFF.

The J gene is TRBJ2-2, the V gene TRBV6-5, with D unclear. The germline V gene encodes CDR1 MNHEY and CDR2 SVGAGI. Trimming removed 5 bases from V and 7 bases from J, with 8 bases in between. The CDR3 totals 12 residues. As DNA, the CDR3 is TGTGCCAGCAGTATTCTTGGCGGGGAGCTGTTTTTT. Translated: CASSILGGELFF.

V gene TRBV28 combines with J gene TRBJ1-2; D not certain. Germline loops: CDR1 MDHEN, CDR2 SYDVKM. The CDR3 covers 15 residues. V lost 3 bases and J 4 bases, leaving 15 bases between the germline ends. CDR3: CASSFSPVWGYGYTF. For the CDR3, the DNA is TGTGCCAGCAGTTTCTCCCCAGTGTGGGGCTATGGCTACACCTTC.

The gene calls are TRBV28 and TRBJ2-1; D perhaps matches TRBD1 (6 bases). Trimming shortened V by 7 bases and J by 6 bases, and 19 bases separated the two germline ends. This CDR3 is built from 15 residues. Germline V gives CDR1 MDHEN, CDR2 SYDVKM. The chain's CDR3 is CASTSYRAPLNEQFF. The CDR3 nucleotides read TGTGCCAGCACCTCCTACAGGGCTCCTCTCAATGAGCAGTTCTTC.

J is TRBJ2-5 and V is TRBV5-1, with TRBD1 matching 7 bases. With 2 bases clipped from V and 1 base from J, the junction kept 5 bases outside the gene matches. Germline values: CDR1 SGHRS, CDR2 YFSETQ. The CDR3 spans 15 residues. The CDR3 DNA is TGCGCCAGCAGCTTACCGACAGGGCTCCAAGAGACCCAGTACTTC. It yields the protein CASSLPTGLQETQYF.

The V call is TRBV5-1, the J call TRBJ2-1; D perhaps matches TRBD2 (5 bases). This CDR3 has 16 residues. V was pared by 1 base and J by 5 bases, with 16 bases between. The V gene's germline CDR1 is SGHRS and CDR2 YFSETQ. DNA of the CDR3: TGCGCCAGCAGCTTGTTTCGGGATAACCCAAACAATGAGCAGTTCTTC. Translated, it gives CASSLFRDNPNNEQFF.

This chain joins TRBV6-5 and TRBJ1-1; perhaps TRBD1 as D (5 bases). CDR1 is MNHEY, CDR2 SVGAGI, per germline. The CDR3 loop spans 14 amino acids. Between the trimmed V and J ends, which lost 3 bases and 4 bases, there was a span of 12 bases. The CDR3 loop reads CASSYGGGITEAFF. The DNA for the CDR3 is TGTGCCAGCAGTTATGGGGGAGGTATCACTGAAGCTTTCTTT.

The chain employs TRBV7-6 and TRBJ1-6; D uncertain. The germline gives CDR1 SGHVS, CDR2 FNYEAQ. Trimming shortened V by 5 bases and J by 0 bases, and 11 bases separated the two germline ends. The length of the CDR3 is 16 residues. CDR3 residues: CASSPTAFSYNSPLHF. The CDR3 DNA sequence: TGTGCCAGCAGCCCCACAGCCTTCTCCTATAATTCACCCCTCCACTTT.

The chain employs TRBV6-5 and TRBJ2-3, with 7 bases that match TRBD1. Germline CDR1 reads MNHEY; CDR2 reads SVGAGI. After removal of 2 bases from V and 4 bases from J, the junction contained 6 bases not matched to a gene. This CDR3 has 15 amino acids. The CDR3 loop is CASSYEGAEADTQYF. Here the CDR3 DNA reads TGTGCCAGCAGTTACGAGGGGGCTGAGGCAGATACGCAGTATTTT.

This chain uses TRBV5-6 with TRBJ2-7, with a tentative D call TRBD1 (5 bases). Deletions cut 3 bases from V and 0 bases from J, with 10 bases between. CDR1 and CDR2 (germline): SGHDT, YYEEEE. CDR3 length: 14 residues. The CDR3 sequence is CASSSDRSSYEQYF. The CDR3 bases are TGTGCCAGCAGCTCAGACAGAAGCTCCTACGAGCAGTACTTC. The full variable domain, in which reference TRBV5-6 and TRBJ2-7 provide the parts outside the CDR3, is DAGVTQSPTHLIKTRGQQVTLRCSPKSGHDTVSWYQQALGQGPQFIFQYYEEEERQRGNFPDRFSGHQFPNYSSELNVNALLLGDSALYLCASSSDRSSYEQYFGPGTRLTVT.

V is TRBV27 and J is TRBJ2-7; the D gene is possibly TRBD1 (6 bases). The CDR3 covers 16 residues. The V end lost 4 bases, the J end lost 2 bases, and 18 bases lay between the germline ends. From germline, CDR1 is MNHEY and CDR2 SMNVEV (reference sequence). CDR3 nucleotide sequence: TGTGCCAGCAGTTCTAACCTGGGACAACCTGCCTACGAGCAGTACTTC. Its protein is CASSSNLGQPAYEQYF.

The rearrangement uses TRBV2 and TRBJ2-7; 8 positions agree with TRBD1. CDR1 is SNHLY, CDR2 FYNNEI, per germline. V was clipped by 7 bases and J by 6 bases; unmatched bases: 11. The CDR3 has 14 residues. Written as DNA, the CDR3 is TGTGCCAGCATCGCAGGGGGCGACCAGGCCGAGCAGTACTTC. It specifies CASIAGGDQAEQYF.

The rearrangement joins TRBV2 to TRBJ2-5, with D unresolved. With 6 bases removed from V and 6 bases from J, the gap between germline ends came to 5 bases. The CDR3 covers 10 residues. CDR1 is SNHLY and CDR2 is FYNNEI in the germline V gene. CDR3 loop: CASSRKTQYF. CDR3 in DNA: TGTGCCAGCAGCCGAAAGACCCAGTACTTC.

The rearrangement links TRBV28 to TRBJ2-7; D gene uncertain. Germline V gene lookup returns CDR1 MDHEN and CDR2 SYDVKM. The CDR3 runs 14 residues. V was clipped by 1 base and J by 0 bases, with 7 bases between them. Here the CDR3 reads CASSLYRGSYEQYF. DNA for the CDR3: TGTGCCAGCAGTTTATACCGAGGCTCCTACGAGCAGTACTTC.

This rearrangement joins TRBV6-2 or TRBV6-3 to TRBJ2-5, with D tentatively TRBD1 or TRBD2 (6 bases each). Germline values: CDR1 MNHEY, CDR2 SVGEGT. The length of the CDR3 is 15 residues. Trimming removed 5 bases at V and 2 bases at J, with 15 bases between. In nucleotides, the CDR3 is TGTGCCAGCAGTCCCTTGGGGGGCCCTCAAGAGACCCAGTACTTC. Its protein is CASSPLGGPQETQYF.

The chain couples TRBV3-1 (or the pseudogene TRBV3-2) to TRBJ2-1; D ambiguous. V lost 5 bases to trimming and J lost 7 bases, with 6 bases between them. The germline CDR1 and CDR2 sequences are LGHDT and YNNKEL (reference sequence). The CDR3 extends over 11 amino acids. In DNA form, the CDR3 reads TGTGCCAGCAGCGCCAGTAATGAGCAGTTCTTC. Encoded protein: CASSASNEQFF.

The chain has TRBV3-1 (or the pseudogene TRBV3-2) and TRBJ2-3; 8 bases match TRBD2. The CDR3 runs 16 residues. J gave up 2 bases and V 5 bases, and 9 bases lay outside the gene matches. Germline lookup yields CDR1 LGHDT and CDR2 YNNKEL (reference sequence). CDR3: CASSDRGGRNTDTQYF. CDR3 nucleotide sequence: TGTGCCAGCAGCGATCGGGGGGGTCGAAACACAGATACGCAGTATTTT.

This chain links TRBV2 with TRBJ1-5; 8 bases are shared with TRBD1. Germline V gene data show CDR1 as SNHLY and CDR2 as FYNNEI. CDR3 length: 16 residues. J gave up 3 bases and V 3 bases, and 7 bases lay outside the gene matches. The CDR3 DNA sequence: TGTGCCAGCAGTGAGGACAGGGCCGTTAACAATCAGCCCCAGCATTTT. Protein product: CASSEDRAVNNQPQHF. Combining the CDR3 with reference TRBV2 and TRBJ1-5 gives the whole variable domain EPEVTQTPSHQVTQMGQEVILRCVPISNHLYFYWYRQILGQKVEFLVSFYNNEISEKSEIFDDQFSVERPDGSNFTLKIRSTKLEDSAMYFCASSEDRAVNNQPQHFGDGTRLSIL.

The genes are TRBV7-8 and TRBJ2-7; 12 bases agree with TRBD2. The V and J ends lost 5 bases and 4 bases, in that order; junction bases with no gene match: 12. Germline assignment: CDR1 SGHVS and CDR2 FQNEAQ. The CDR3 consists of 17 residues. The CDR3 nucleotides are TGTGCCAGCAGCCCCTATTCTAGCGGGGGGGCCCCTTACGAGCAGTACTTC. As protein: CASSPYSSGGAPYEQYF.

The chain employs TRBV9 and TRBJ2-5; D may be TRBD2 (6 bases). V dropped 2 bases and J dropped 2 bases, with 19 bases sitting between them. The CDR3 extends over 17 amino acids. The V gene's germline CDR1 is SGDLS and CDR2 YYNGEE. CDR3 sequence (DNA): TGTGCCAGCAGCGTCTACCCCTTTCTGCGGGGACAAGAGACCCAGTACTTC. It translates to CASSVYPFLRGQETQYF.

This chain joins TRBV5-6 and TRBJ2-5; TRBD2 aligns across 8 bases. CDR3 length: 13 residues. The V gene end was trimmed by 2 bases and the J gene end by 3 bases; junction bases not matched to a gene: 0. CDR1 is SGHDT and CDR2 is YYEEEE in the germline V gene. The CDR3 nucleotides are TGTGCCAGCAGCTTCGGGGGGGAAGAGACCCAGTACTTC. This translates into CASSFGGEETQYF.

This chain links TRBV5-4 with TRBJ2-3; TRBD2 aligns across 13 bases. Germline assignment: CDR1 SGHNT and CDR2 YYREEE (reference sequence). The CDR3 spans 20 residues. Trimming at V came to 3 bases and at J to 0 bases, leaving 13 bases not matched to a gene. The CDR3 loop reads CASSSPGLAGLPSSTDTQYF. The DNA for the CDR3 is TGTGCCAGCAGCTCACCGGGACTAGCGGGACTCCCCTCTAGCACAGATACGCAGTATTTT. Using reference TRBV5-4 and TRBJ2-3 for the parts outside the CDR3, the full variable domain is ETGVTQSPTHLIKTRGQQVTLRCSSQSGHNTVSWYQQALGQGPQFIFQYYREEENGRGNFPPRFSGLQFPNYSSELNVNALELDDSALYLCASSSPGLAGLPSSTDTQYFGPGTRLTVL.

This chain joins TRBV7-6 and TRBJ2-3; no firm D call. The germline gives CDR1 SGHVS, CDR2 FNYEAQ. The ends were cut back, 0 bases at V and 6 bases at J, with 10 bases in the middle. The CDR3 has 14 residues. CDR3 amino acids: CASSLAVSSDTQYF. In DNA form, the CDR3 reads TGTGCCAGCAGCTTAGCGGTTAGCTCGGATACGCAGTATTTT. Full variable domain (rest looked up from reference TRBV7-6 and TRBJ2-3): GAGVSQSPRYKVTKRGQDVALRCDPISGHVSLYWYRQALGQGPEFLTYFNYEAQQDKSGLPNDRFSAERPEGSISTLTIQRTEQRDSAMYRCASSLAVSSDTQYFGPGTRLTVL.

V usage is TRBV5-1 and J usage is TRBJ2-1; D remains ambiguous. Trimming took 0 bases from V and 3 from J, leaving 10 bases between them. Germline V gene lookup returns CDR1 SGHRS and CDR2 YFSETQ. The CDR3 loop spans 15 amino acids. CDR3 protein: CASSLDGRGYNEQFF. The CDR3 DNA sequence: TGCGCCAGCAGCTTGGATGGGCGCGGCTACAATGAGCAGTTCTTC.